This T cell receptor beta chain stems from a study of human T cells and chemical hapten exposure. Time point given: pre-sensitization, week 0. Treatment denoted: therapeutic diphenylcyclopropenone sensitization with weekly scalp DPC. Germline CDR1 is SGDLS and CDR2 is YYNGEE. The CDR3 contains 16 residues. The V gene lost 4 bases and the J gene lost 1 base, with 17 bases spanning the gap. This clonotype has only a few counts. TCRdb itself ran the RACE reads through MiXCR, one entry per CDR3 protein. The sample carries 190,000 or so distinct CDR3 sequences, 30% recorded once. The source is a woman in her 30s with alopecia areata. Some clones in this sample may be carry-over from other donors' samples. This sequence joins TRBV9 and TRBJ1-1; D possibly corresponds to TRBD1 (6 bases). Material: whole blood, obtained in connection with sensitization to the hapten diphenylcyclopropenone (DPC). The DNA of the CDR3 is TGTGCCAGCAGCAGAACAGGGCTAAGAACGAACACTGAAGCTTTCTTT. As protein: CASSRTGLRTNTEAFF.